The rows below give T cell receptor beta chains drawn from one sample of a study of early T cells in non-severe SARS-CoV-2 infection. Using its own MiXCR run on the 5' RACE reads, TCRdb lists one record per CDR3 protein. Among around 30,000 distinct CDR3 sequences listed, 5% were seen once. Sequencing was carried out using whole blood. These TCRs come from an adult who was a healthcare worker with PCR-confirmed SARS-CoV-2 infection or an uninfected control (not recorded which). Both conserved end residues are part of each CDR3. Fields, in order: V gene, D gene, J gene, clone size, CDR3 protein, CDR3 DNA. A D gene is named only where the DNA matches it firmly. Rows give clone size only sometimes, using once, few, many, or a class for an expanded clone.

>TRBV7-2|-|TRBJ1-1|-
CASSPRERGDTEAFF
TGTGCCAGCAGCCCACGTGAGCGCGGGGACACTGAAGCTTTCTTT
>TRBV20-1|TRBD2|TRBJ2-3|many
CSAPGLASYTQYF
TGCAGTGCGCCGGGACTAGCGTCATATACGCAGTATTTT
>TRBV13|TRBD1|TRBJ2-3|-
CASSRGTGQTLTDTQYF
TGTGCCAGCAGCCGAGGGACAGGACAGACTCTGACAGATACGCAGTATTTT
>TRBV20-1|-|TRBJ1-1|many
CSAFPSILGTEAFF
TGCAGTGCTTTCCCCTCAATTCTGGGAACTGAAGCTTTCTTT
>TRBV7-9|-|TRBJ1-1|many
CASSLRVEAFF
TGTGCCAGCAGCTTAAGGGTCGAAGCTTTCTTT
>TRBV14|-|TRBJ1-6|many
CASSQDQVQGNSPLHF
TGTGCCAGCAGCCAAGATCAAGTACAGGGAAATTCACCCCTCCACTTT
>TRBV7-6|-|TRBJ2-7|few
CASSSPGGKQYF
TGTGCCAGCAGCTCCCCCGGTGGGAAGCAGTACTTC
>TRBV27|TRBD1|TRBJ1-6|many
CASSEWDSSNSPLHF
TGTGCCAGCAGTGAATGGGACAGCTCAAATTCACCCCTCCACTTT
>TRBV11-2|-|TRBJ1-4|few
CASSSRSNEKLFF
TGTGCCAGCAGCTCAAGGTCTAATGAAAAACTGTTTTTT
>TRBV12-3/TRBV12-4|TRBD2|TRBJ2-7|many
CASSQGASGGREQYF
TGTGCCAGCAGCCAGGGGGCTAGCGGGGGTCGCGAGCAGTACTTC
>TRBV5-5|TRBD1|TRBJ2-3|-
CASSWDRATDTQYF
TGTGCCAGCAGCTGGGACAGGGCTACAGATACGCAGTATTTT
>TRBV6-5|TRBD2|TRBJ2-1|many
CASSLDPLLAGDYNEQFF
TGTGCCAGCAGTCTAGATCCCCTACTAGCGGGAGACTACAATGAGCAGTTCTTC
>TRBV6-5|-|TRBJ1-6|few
CASSATGWWSPLHF
TGTGCCAGCAGTGCTACGGGTTGGTGGTCACCCCTCCACTTT
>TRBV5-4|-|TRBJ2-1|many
CASSSKNSYNEQFF
TGTGCCAGCAGCTCCAAAAACTCCTACAATGAGCAGTTCTTC
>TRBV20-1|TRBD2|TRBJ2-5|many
CSARVGGGAETQYF
TGCAGTGCTAGAGTCGGCGGGGGGGCAGAGACCCAGTACTTC
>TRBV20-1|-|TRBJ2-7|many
CSARDPGRAGYF
TGCAGTGCTAGAGATCCCGGTCGGGCTGGGTACTTC
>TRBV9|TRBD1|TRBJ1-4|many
CASSKFGQAASEKLFF
TGTGCCAGCAGCAAATTCGGACAGGCGGCAAGTGAAAAACTGTTTTTT
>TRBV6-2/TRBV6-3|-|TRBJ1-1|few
CASSYWANTEAFF
TGTGCCAGCAGTTACTGGGCGAACACTGAAGCTTTCTTT
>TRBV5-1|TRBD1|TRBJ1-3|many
CASSSSPGQGAPSSGNTIYF
TGCGCCAGCAGCTCAAGCCCGGGACAGGGGGCCCCCAGCTCTGGAAACACCATATATTTT
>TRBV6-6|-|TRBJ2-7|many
CASSLTGTGVYEQYF
TGTGCCAGCAGTTTGACCGGGACGGGGGTATACGAGCAGTACTTC
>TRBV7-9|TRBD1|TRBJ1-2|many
CASSLEGARGYTF
TGTGCCAGCAGCTTGGAGGGGGCTCGAGGCTACACCTTC
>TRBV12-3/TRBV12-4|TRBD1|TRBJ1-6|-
CASSSEQGSSTPLHF
TGTGCCAGCAGTTCCGAACAGGGGTCTTCGACACCCCTCCACTTT
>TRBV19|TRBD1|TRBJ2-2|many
CATMTGANTGELFF
TGTGCCACCATGACAGGGGCGAACACCGGGGAGCTGTTTTTT
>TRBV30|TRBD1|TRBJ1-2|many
CAWSYDRGYGYTF
TGTGCCTGGAGTTACGACAGGGGCTATGGCTACACCTTC
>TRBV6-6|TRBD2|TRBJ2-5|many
CASSFGGGQETQYF
TGTGCCAGCAGTTTCGGCGGGGGCCAAGAGACCCAGTACTTC
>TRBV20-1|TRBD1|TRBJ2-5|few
CSARDPRTGYHETQYF
TGCAGTGCTAGAGATCCCCGGACAGGGTATCACGAGACCCAGTACTTC
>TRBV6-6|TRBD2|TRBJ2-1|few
CASGLAGINEQFF
TGTGCCAGCGGACTAGCGGGGATTAATGAGCAGTTCTTC
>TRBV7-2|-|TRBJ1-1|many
CASTLMGGMNTEAFF
TGTGCCAGCACCTTGATGGGGGGGATGAACACTGAAGCTTTCTTT
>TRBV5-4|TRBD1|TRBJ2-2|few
CASSPTQGARTGELFF
TGTGCCAGCAGCCCCACACAGGGGGCGCGTACCGGGGAGCTGTTTTTT
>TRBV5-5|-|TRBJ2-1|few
CASSLSGRSYNEQFF
TGTGCCAGCAGCTTGTCCGGACGCTCCTACAATGAGCAGTTCTTC
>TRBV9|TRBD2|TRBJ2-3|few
CASSVGTSGNTDTQYF
TGTGCCAGCAGCGTCGGGACTAGCGGGAATACAGATACGCAGTATTTT
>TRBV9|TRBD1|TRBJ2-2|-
CASSVVDRPTGELFF
TGTGCCAGCAGCGTAGTGGACAGGCCCACCGGGGAGCTGTTTTTT
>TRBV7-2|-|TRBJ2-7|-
CASSSGSEQYF
TGTGCCAGCAGCTCAGGTAGCGAGCAGTACTTC
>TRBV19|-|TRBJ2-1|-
CASSINGNSYNEQFF
TGTGCCAGTAGTATTAATGGAAACTCCTACAATGAGCAGTTCTTC
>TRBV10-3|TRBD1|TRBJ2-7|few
CAISERGLEQYF
TGTGCCATCAGTGAGAGGGGGCTCGAGCAGTACTTC
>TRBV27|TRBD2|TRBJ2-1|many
CASRILAGGNNEQFF
TGTGCCAGCAGAATACTAGCGGGGGGAAACAATGAGCAGTTCTTC
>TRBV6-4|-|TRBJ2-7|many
CASSGTGLYEQYF
TGTGCCAGTTCCGGGACTGGCCTCTACGAGCAGTACTTC
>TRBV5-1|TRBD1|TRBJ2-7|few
CASTRAGQDEQYF
TGCGCCAGCACCAGAGCCGGACAGGACGAGCAGTACTTC
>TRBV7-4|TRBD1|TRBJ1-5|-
CASSPPRDRGHSNQPQHF
TGTGCCAGCAGCCCACCGCGAGACAGGGGTCATAGCAATCAGCCCCAGCATTTT
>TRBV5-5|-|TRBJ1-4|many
CASSLEGGRSEKLFF
TGTGCCAGCAGCTTGGAGGGGGGTCGTAGTGAAAAACTGTTTTTT
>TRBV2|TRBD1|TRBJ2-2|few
CASSRQGHTGELFF
TGTGCCAGCAGTAGACAGGGCCACACCGGGGAGCTGTTTTTT
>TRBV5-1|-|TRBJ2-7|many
CASSLEGGKSSYEQYF
TGCGCCAGCAGCTTGGAGGGAGGTAAGAGCTCCTACGAGCAGTACTTC
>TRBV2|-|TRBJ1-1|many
CASRTGSVGEAFF
TGTGCCAGCAGGACGGGGTCAGTGGGTGAAGCTTTCTTT
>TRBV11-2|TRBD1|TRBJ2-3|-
CASSLVTPGQGTDTQYF
TGTGCCAGCAGCTTAGTCACCCCGGGACAGGGCACAGATACGCAGTATTTT
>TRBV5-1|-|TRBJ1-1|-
CASSSAGTTGVFF
TGCGCCAGCAGCTCAGCCGGGACAACCGGGGTTTTCTTT
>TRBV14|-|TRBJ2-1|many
CASRKVWSDEQFF
TGTGCCAGCAGGAAGGTCTGGTCGGATGAGCAGTTCTTC
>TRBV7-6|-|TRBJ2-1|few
CASSLVVGYNEQFF
TGTGCCAGCAGCTTAGTGGTAGGATACAATGAGCAGTTCTTC
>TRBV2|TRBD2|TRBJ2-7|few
CASSEWLAGGRNEQYF
TGTGCCAGCAGTGAGTGGCTAGCGGGAGGCCGCAACGAGCAGTACTTC
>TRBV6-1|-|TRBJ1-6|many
CASSEQDYNSPLHF
TGTGCCAGCAGTGAACAGGATTATAATTCACCCCTCCATTTT
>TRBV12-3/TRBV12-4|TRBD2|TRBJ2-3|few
CASSPFVSTSGTDTQYF
TGTGCCAGCAGTCCATTCGTGTCGACTAGCGGCACAGATACGCAGTATTTT
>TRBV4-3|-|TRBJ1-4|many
CASSQRFRETANEKLFF
TGCGCCAGCAGCCAGCGGTTTAGGGAGACGGCTAATGAAAAACTGTTTTTT
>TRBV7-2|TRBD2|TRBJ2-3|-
CASSLDQRGAYSSTDTQYF
TGTGCCAGCAGCTTAGATCAGCGGGGGGCCTACTCTAGCACAGATACGCAGTATTTT
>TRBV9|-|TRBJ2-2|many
CASSPPNTGELFF
TGTGCCAGCAGCCCCCCGAACACCGGGGAGCTGTTTTTT
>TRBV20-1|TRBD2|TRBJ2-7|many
CSAGSRSGRVYEQYF
TGCAGTGCTGGATCCCGTAGCGGGAGGGTATACGAGCAGTACTTC
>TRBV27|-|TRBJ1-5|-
CASSLSRGSNQPQHF
TGTGCCAGCAGTTTATCCAGGGGTAGCAATCAGCCCCAGCATTTT